This is a list of T cell receptor beta chains from one sample in a study of breast tumors, draining lymph nodes, adjacent tissues. TCRdb reprocessed the multiplex PCR reads with MiXCR, giving one entry per CDR3 protein. Of about 230,000 distinct CDR3 sequences detected, around 32% appear once; the ten largest clones hold roughly 1.3%. The sample comprised axillary lymph node tissue. The receptors originated from a female donor with breast cancer. Some clones in this sample may be carry-over from other donors' samples. CDR3s include the opening cysteine and the closing phenylalanine or tryptophan. D genes are given only for firm matches. The listing skips clone size in some rows; elsewhere it reads once, few, many or a size class.

D,V,J,size,DNA,CDR3
NA,TRBV2,TRBJ2-7,many,TGTGCCAGCAGTGATAGAGACTCCTACGAGCAGTACTTC,CASSDRDSYEQYF
NA,TRBV6-5,TRBJ1-5,NA,TGTGCCAGCAGCCGAGGACTAGCGGGAGTTGGGGCCTCCGAGCATTTT,CASSRGLAGVGASEHF
NA,TRBV20-1,TRBJ2-5,many,TGCAGTGCTAGAGGCGGGGGCGATTTTAGGGAGACCCAGTACTTC,CSARGGGDFRETQYF
NA,TRBV7-3,TRBJ2-3,many,TGTGCCAGCAGCTTACGGGCCAGTCCAGATACGCAGTATTTT,CASSLRASPDTQYF
TRBD2,TRBV20-1,TRBJ2-7,many,TGCAGTGCTCGCACCGGGACTAGCTCCCACGAGCAGTACTTC,CSARTGTSSHEQYF
TRBD1,TRBV6-1,TRBJ2-2,few,TGTGCCAGCAGTGATGGACAGGGGGCCGTTATCGGGGAGCTGTTTTTT,CASSDGQGAVIGELFF
NA,TRBV6-5,TRBJ1-2,NA,TGTGCCAGCAGTCACCGGGCAGGGGTTGGCTACACCTTC,CASSHRAGVGYTF
NA,TRBV5-1,TRBJ2-5,few,TGCGCCAGCAGCTTCGTACAGGGGGGGGACACCCAGTACTTC,CASSFVQGGDTQYF
TRBD2,TRBV12-5,TRBJ2-2,NA,TGTGCTAGTGGTCCCTCAGGGAGGGGAGCTGTTTTT,CASGPSGRGAVF
NA,TRBV20-1,TRBJ2-5,many,TGCAGTGCTGAGATATTAGAGACCCAGTACTTC,CSAEILETQYF
TRBD1,TRBV2,TRBJ1-5,many,TGTGCCAGCAGTCCGGGACAGGGGATTCAGCCCCAGCATTTT,CASSPGQGIQPQHF
TRBD1,TRBV5-6,TRBJ2-2,many,TGTGCCAGCAGCCCCCCCGGGACAGGGGTCACCGGGGAGCTGTTTTTT,CASSPPGTGVTGELFF
NA,TRBV20-1,TRBJ1-4,many,TGCAGTGCGCCGGCGACAGATGAAAAACTGTTTTTT,CSAPATDEKLFF
NA,TRBV19,TRBJ1-5,NA,TGTGCCAGTAGGACTAGCGGGGGCAATCAGCCCCAGCATTTT,CASRTSGGNQPQHF
TRBD1,TRBV29-1,TRBJ1-3,many,TGCAGCGTAGCGGACAGGGGAAGAGGAAACACCATATATTTT,CSVADRGRGNTIYF
NA,TRBV27,TRBJ1-2,few,TGTGCCAGCAGTCCCCAGACTATGGGCTATGGCTACACCTTC,CASSPQTMGYGYTF
TRBD2,TRBV9,TRBJ2-7,NA,TGTGCCAGCAGCGTAGGACTAGCGGGAAGGGGCGACGAGCGGTACTTC,CASSVGLAGRGDERYF
TRBD1,TRBV3-1,TRBJ2-7,many,TGTGCCAGCAGCCCCGGCGGAGGTGCAGGGGGCTACGAGCAGTACTTC,CASSPGGGAGGYEQYF
NA,TRBV29-1,TRBJ1-4,once,TGCAGCGTTCGGGCAGAACCTAATGAAAAACTGTTTTTT,CSVRAEPNEKLFF
TRBD2,TRBV7-9,TRBJ2-3,many,TGTGCCAGCAGCTTATTCGGCGGGAGAACCGGAGATACGCAGTATTTT,CASSLFGGRTGDTQYF
TRBD1,TRBV18,TRBJ2-5,many,TGTGCCAGCTCACTATCCCCACCGGGACAGAGCTACCAAGAGACCCAGTACTTC,CASSLSPPGQSYQETQYF
TRBD2,TRBV20-1,TRBJ2-3,many,TGCAGTGCATATAGCGGGAAAGGCACAGATACGCAGTATTTT,CSAYSGKGTDTQYF
NA,TRBV6-5,TRBJ2-5,NA,TGTGCCACGTCAGGGTTGGGGTCCCAGTACTTC,CATSGLGSQYF
TRBD2,TRBV7-9,TRBJ2-7,many,TGTGCCAGCAGTTCTCAACCGGGACTAGCGGGAGGGAGCCCCTACGAGCAGTACTTC,CASSSQPGLAGGSPYEQYF
NA,TRBV28,TRBJ1-2,NA,TGTGCCAGCAGTTTCCCTCTTTTGGGGCACTATGGCTACACCTTC,CASSFPLLGHYGYTF
NA,TRBV7-8,TRBJ1-2,NA,TGCGCCAGCGGCTTAAGGCAGTCCGGTGGCGGCTACACCTTC,CASGLRQSGGGYTF
NA,TRBV4-2,TRBJ1-3,many,TGTGCCAGCAGCCAAGATGACCCTGGAAACACCATATATTTT,CASSQDDPGNTIYF
NA,TRBV6-1,TRBJ2-5,many,TGTGCCAGCAGTGAAGGGGTAACAGGCCAAGAGACCCAGTACTTC,CASSEGVTGQETQYF
NA,TRBV28,TRBJ2-5,many,TGTGCCAGCACCCCGTGGGGGACCCAAGAGACCCAGTACTTC,CASTPWGTQETQYF
TRBD2,TRBV20-1,TRBJ2-4,NA,TGCAGTGCCACCGGGACTAGCGGGAGGGCAAAAAACATTCAGTACTTC,CSATGTSGRAKNIQYF
TRBD2,TRBV29-1,TRBJ2-3,many,TGCAGCGTTGGAGAGGGACTAGCGGGAGGGGTTGGTGAGACAGATACGCAGTATTTT,CSVGEGLAGGVGETDTQYF
TRBD1,TRBV7-6,TRBJ2-7,many,TGTGCCAGCAGCTTGGGGACAGTCTACGAGCAGTACTTC,CASSLGTVYEQYF
NA,TRBV6-1,TRBJ1-3,NA,TGTGCCAGCAGTAGAGGACGGACTGTAAACACCATATATTTT,CASSRGRTVNTIYF
NA,TRBV12-5,TRBJ1-2,once,TGTGCTAGTGGTAATTTGGGTTGGGAGAACTATGGCTACACCTTC,CASGNLGWENYGYTF
NA,TRBV6-2/TRBV6-3,TRBJ2-7,few,TGTGCCAGCAGTACCTCGATCTACGAGCAGTACTTC,CASSTSIYEQYF
TRBD2,TRBV12-3/TRBV12-4,TRBJ2-7,many,TGTGCCAGCAGGTCTTCCGGGACTACCTACGAGCAGTACTTC,CASRSSGTTYEQYF
TRBD2,TRBV11-2,TRBJ2-1,many,TGTGCCAGCAGACAGACTAGCGGGGGAGACAATGAGCAGTTCTTC,CASRQTSGGDNEQFF
TRBD1,TRBV9,TRBJ1-4,NA,TGTGCCAGCAGCCAAGGGACAGGGGGCGCAGGAAAACTGTTTTTT,CASSQGTGGAGKLFF
NA,TRBV7-9,TRBJ1-1,NA,TGTGCCAGCAGCTCTACCCGGGGACGGGGGGGAACTGAAGCTTTCTTT,CASSSTRGRGGTEAFF
TRBD2,TRBV20-1,TRBJ2-1,many,TGCAGTGCTAGTGGGACCCGGGGGGTCAATGAGCAGTTCTTC,CSASGTRGVNEQFF
TRBD2,TRBV24-1,TRBJ2-1,NA,TGTGCCACCAATGATTTGCCGGTAGCGGGAGGATACAATGAGCGGTTCTTC,CATNDLPVAGGYNERFF
TRBD1,TRBV12-3/TRBV12-4,TRBJ1-3,many,TGTGCCAGCAGTTCGCCGGGACAGGGGGCGCGAGGAAACACCATATATTTT,CASSSPGQGARGNTIYF
TRBD2,TRBV18,TRBJ2-5,many,TGTGCCAGCTCACCCCCTAGCGGGAGTTGGGAGACCCAGTACTTC,CASSPPSGSWETQYF
NA,TRBV18,TRBJ2-3,NA,TGTGCCAGCTCACCTCAGGGTGCTACGCAGTATTTT,CASSPQGATQYF
NA,TRBV5-1,TRBJ2-1,few,TGCGCCAGCAGCTTTGGCGGGCCTTCCTACAATGAGCAGTTCTTC,CASSFGGPSYNEQFF
NA,TRBV2,TRBJ2-2,many,TGTGCCAGCAGTGAGGAGCCCGGGGAGCTGTTTTTT,CASSEEPGELFF
TRBD2,TRBV7-2,TRBJ2-5,NA,TGTGCCAGCAGCGGTCGACTAGCGGGGGGTGGGACCCAGTACTTC,CASSGRLAGGGTQYF
TRBD1,TRBV7-3,TRBJ1-2,NA,TGTGCCAGCAGCTTAACGGTAGGCGGGAGAGGGGGCGCTTATGGCTACACCTTC,CASSLTVGGRGGAYGYTF
TRBD1,TRBV6-5,TRBJ1-2,many,TGTGCCAGCAGTCACGAGGCAGGGGGAGGCTACACCTTC,CASSHEAGGGYTF
NA,TRBV30,TRBJ2-5,few,TGTGCCTGGACCGGGAATCAAGAGACCCAGTACTTC,CAWTGNQETQYF
TRBD1,TRBV5-1,TRBJ2-1,many,TGCGCCAGCAGCCCCCGGGAAGGACAGGGGATCAATGAGCAGTTCTTC,CASSPREGQGINEQFF
NA,TRBV5-6,TRBJ2-7,many,TGTGCCAGCAGCCAGGGGGAGGGGTACTACGAGCAGTACTTC,CASSQGEGYYEQYF
TRBD1,TRBV29-1,TRBJ1-6,once,TGCAGCGTGTCAGGGGGACAGAATAATTCACCCCTCCACTTT,CSVSGGQNNSPLHF
TRBD2,TRBV5-4,TRBJ2-1,many,TGTGCCAGCAGCACCGGACTGCTAGCGGGACACAATGAGCAGTTCTTC,CASSTGLLAGHNEQFF